This T cell receptor (beta chain) is from a study of spatial heterogeneity in lung cancer. Study-level results: Expanded alpha and beta TCR counts within tumors tracked tumor mutation counts. The estimate shows that only about 6.6% of tumor T cells were covered for alpha and 13% for beta chains.

As for time point: sample taken at primary tumor resection. Individual TCR cDNA molecules each bore their own unique molecular identifier. TCRdb re-called the 5' RACE reads with MiXCR, one entry per CDR3 protein. The sample records around 8,100 distinct CDR3 sequences, 14% being singletons. The CDR3 is 14 amino acids. Germline V gene data show CDR1 as MDHEN and CDR2 as SYDVKM. V was trimmed by 4 bases and J by 2 bases, leaving 9 bases between them. As regards this clonotype: The antigen is unknown.

This TCR was recovered from a female donor with early-stage non-small cell lung cancer. V usage is TRBV28 and J usage is TRBJ2-4; unclear D gene. Source: lung tumor tissue, taken at surgery. For the CDR3, the DNA is TGTGCCAGCAGTTCTAGGTTCTCCAAAAACATTCAGTACTTC. Its translation is CASSSRFSKNIQYF.